This T cell receptor (beta chain) was recovered during a study of tumor-infiltrating lymphocytes in primary liver carcinoma. Study outcomes and limitations: Tumor-adjacent and tumor-blood pairs shared less of their repertoires than tumor region pairs shared.

V dropped 4 bases and J dropped 0 bases, with 13 bases sitting between them. The CDR3 extends over 17 amino acids. The germline gives CDR1 LGHNA, CDR2 YNFKEQ. This clonotype occurred many times. Its antigen is unknown. A primer matching the constant region was used to make TCR beta cDNA from 500 to 650 ng of total RNA. Three nested multiplex PCR rounds, a slightly modified ARM-PCR, produced the libraries for TCR beta. TRBV1-TRBV30 forward and Cbeta reverse primers drove the first two roughly 10-cycle rounds. TCRdb re-derived calls from the multiplex PCR reads in MiXCR, one entry per CDR3 protein. This sample has fewer than 350,000 distinct CDR3 sequences, with 50% to 70% found just once. They got blood RNA out of unsorted whole blood and also pulled out germline DNA. Patients showed chronic HBV infection and an absence of prior treatment. Preoperatively, approximately 4 milliliters of peripheral blood were collected.

The sequencing sample was made of peripheral blood. This receptor was obtained from a man between 35 and 55 years old with primary liver carcinoma and hepatitis B virus infection. The V call is TRBV4-2, the J call TRBJ2-6; possible D gene TRBD1, 5 bases. The CDR3: CASSRQTDGSGANVLTF. The CDR3, as DNA: TGTGCCAGCAGCCGTCAGACAGATGGCTCTGGGGCCAACGTCCTGACTTTC.